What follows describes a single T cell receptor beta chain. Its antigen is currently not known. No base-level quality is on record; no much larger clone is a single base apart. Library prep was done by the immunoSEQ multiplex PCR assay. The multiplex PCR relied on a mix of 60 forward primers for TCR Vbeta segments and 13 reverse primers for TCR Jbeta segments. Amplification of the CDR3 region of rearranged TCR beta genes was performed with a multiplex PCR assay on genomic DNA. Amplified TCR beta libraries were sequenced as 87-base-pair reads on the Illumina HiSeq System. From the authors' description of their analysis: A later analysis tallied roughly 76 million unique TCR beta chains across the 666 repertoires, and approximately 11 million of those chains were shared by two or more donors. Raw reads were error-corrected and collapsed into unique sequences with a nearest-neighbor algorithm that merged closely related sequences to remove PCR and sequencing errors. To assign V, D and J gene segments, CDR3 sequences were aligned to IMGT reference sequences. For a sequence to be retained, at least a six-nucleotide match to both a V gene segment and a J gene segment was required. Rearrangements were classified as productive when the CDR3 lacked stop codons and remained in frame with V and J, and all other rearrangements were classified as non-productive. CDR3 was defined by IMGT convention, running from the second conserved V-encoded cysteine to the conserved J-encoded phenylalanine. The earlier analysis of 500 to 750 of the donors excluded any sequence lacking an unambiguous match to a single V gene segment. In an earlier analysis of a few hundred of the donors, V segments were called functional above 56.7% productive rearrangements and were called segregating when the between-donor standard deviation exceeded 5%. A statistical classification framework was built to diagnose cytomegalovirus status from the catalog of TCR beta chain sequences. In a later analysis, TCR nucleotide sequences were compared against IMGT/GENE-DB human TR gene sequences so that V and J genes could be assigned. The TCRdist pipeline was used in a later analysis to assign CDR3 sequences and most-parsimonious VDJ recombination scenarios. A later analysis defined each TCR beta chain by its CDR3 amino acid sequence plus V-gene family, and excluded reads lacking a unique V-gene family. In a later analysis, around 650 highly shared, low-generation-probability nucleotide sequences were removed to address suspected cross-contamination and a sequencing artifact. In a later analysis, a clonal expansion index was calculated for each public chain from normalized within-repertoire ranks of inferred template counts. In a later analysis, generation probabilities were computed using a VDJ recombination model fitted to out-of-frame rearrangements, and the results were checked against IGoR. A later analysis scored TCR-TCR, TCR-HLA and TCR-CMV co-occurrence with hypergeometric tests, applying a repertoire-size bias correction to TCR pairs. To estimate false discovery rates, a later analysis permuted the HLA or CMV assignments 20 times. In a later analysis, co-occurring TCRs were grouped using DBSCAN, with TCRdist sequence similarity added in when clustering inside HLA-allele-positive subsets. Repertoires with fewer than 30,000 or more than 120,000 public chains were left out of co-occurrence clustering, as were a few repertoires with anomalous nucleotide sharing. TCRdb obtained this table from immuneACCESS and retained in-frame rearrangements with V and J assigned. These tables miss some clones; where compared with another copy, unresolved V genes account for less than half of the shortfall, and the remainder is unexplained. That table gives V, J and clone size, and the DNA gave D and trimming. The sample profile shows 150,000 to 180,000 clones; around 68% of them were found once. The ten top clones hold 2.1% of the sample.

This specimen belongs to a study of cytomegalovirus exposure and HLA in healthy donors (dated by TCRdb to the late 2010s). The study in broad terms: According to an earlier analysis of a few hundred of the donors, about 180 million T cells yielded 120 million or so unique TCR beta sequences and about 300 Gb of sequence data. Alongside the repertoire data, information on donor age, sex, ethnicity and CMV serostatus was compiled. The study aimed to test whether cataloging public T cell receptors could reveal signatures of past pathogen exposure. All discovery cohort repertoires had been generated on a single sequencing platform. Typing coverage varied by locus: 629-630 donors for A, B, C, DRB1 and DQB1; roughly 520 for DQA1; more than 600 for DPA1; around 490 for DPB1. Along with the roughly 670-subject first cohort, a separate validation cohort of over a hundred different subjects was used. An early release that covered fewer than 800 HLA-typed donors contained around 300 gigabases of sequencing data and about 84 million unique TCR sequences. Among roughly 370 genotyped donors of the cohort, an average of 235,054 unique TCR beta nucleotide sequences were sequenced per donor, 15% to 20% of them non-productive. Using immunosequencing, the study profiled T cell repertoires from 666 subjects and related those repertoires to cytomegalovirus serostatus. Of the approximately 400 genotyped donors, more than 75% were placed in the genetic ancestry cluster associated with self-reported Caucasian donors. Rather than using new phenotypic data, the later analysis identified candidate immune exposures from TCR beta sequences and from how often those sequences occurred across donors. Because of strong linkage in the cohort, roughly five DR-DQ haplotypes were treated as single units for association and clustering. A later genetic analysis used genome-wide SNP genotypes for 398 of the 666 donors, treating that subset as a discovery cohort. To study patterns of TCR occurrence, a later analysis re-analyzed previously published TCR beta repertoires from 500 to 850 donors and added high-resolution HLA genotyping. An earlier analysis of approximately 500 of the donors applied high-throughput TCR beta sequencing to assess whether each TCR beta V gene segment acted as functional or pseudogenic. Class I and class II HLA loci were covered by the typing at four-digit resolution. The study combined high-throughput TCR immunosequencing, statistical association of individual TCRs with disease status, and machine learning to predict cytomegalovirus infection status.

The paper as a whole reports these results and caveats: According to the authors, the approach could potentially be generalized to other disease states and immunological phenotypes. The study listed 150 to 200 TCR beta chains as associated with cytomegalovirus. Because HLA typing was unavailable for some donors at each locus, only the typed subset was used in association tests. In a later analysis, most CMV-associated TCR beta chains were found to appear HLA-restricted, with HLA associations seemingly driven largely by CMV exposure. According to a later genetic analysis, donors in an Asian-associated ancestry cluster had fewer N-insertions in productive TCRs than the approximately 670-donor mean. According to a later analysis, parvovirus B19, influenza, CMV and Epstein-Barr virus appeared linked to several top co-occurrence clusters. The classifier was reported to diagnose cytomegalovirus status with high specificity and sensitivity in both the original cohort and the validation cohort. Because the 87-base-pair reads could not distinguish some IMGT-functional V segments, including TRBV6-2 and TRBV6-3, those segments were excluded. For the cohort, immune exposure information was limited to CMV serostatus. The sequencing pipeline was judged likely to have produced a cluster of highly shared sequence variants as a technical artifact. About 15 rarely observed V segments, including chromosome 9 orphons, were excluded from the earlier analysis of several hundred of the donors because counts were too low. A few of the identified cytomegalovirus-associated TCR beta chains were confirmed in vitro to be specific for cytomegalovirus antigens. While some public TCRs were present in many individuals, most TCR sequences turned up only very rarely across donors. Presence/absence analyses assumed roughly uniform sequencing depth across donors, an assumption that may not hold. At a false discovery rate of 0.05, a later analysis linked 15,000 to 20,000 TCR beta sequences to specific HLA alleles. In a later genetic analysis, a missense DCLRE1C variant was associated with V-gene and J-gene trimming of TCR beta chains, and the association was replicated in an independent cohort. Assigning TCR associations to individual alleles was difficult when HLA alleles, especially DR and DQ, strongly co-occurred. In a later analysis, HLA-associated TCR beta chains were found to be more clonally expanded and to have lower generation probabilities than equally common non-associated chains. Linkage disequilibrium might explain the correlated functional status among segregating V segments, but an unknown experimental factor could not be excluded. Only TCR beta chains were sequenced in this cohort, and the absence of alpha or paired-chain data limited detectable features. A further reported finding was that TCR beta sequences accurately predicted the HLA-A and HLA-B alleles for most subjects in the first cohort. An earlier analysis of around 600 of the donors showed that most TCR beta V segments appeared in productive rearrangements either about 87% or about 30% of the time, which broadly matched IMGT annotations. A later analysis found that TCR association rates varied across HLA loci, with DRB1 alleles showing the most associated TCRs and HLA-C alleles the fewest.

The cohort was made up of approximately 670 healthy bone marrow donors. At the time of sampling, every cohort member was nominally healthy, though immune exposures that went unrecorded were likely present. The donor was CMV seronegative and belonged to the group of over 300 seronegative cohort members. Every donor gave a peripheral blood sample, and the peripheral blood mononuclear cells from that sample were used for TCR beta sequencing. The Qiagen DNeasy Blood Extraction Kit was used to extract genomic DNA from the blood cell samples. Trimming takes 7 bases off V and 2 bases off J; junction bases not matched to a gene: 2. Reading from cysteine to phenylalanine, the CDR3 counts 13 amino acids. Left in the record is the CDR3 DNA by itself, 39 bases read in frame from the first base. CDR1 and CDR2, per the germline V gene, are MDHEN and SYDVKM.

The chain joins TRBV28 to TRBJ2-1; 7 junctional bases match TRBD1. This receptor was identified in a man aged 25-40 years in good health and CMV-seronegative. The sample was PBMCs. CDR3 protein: CASNQGAYNEQFF. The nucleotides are TGTGCCAGCAACCAGGGGGCCTACAATGAGCAGTTCTTC.